This is a list of T cell receptor beta chains from one sample in a study of PD-1 and CTLA-4 blockade in melanoma. Only in-frame clones appear in the TCRdb table, and some are missing; sequencing was by immunoSEQ multiplex PCR. The repertoire has fewer than 20,000 clones, around 70% of them found once; the top ten carry 15% to 20%. This specimen consisted of CD8+ T cells from peripheral blood, obtained before anti-PD-1 treatment. The origin of the receptors is a human donor with melanoma. The CDR3 runs from the conserved cysteine through the conserved F or W. Fields, in order: D gene, clone size, J gene, V gene, CDR3 DNA, CDR3 protein. D genes are given only for firm matches. A clone size is listed for some rows: how often the clone was seen (once, few, many), or a class if it is expanded.

d_gene: .
abundance: few
j_gene: TRBJ1-1
v_gene: TRBV30
CDR3nt: TGTGCCTGGAGCGTGCTTAACACTGAAGCTTTCTTT
CDR3aa: CAWSVLNTEAFF

d_gene: .
abundance: .
j_gene: TRBJ2-2
v_gene: TRBV6-5
CDR3nt: TGTGCCAGCAGTCCTGACCGGGGCAGCACCGGGGAGCTGTTTTTT
CDR3aa: CASSPDRGSTGELFF

d_gene: .
abundance: once
j_gene: TRBJ2-1
v_gene: TRBV24-1
CDR3nt: TGTGCCACCAGTGATCCCCTGAGGGGCAGGGACAATGAGCAGTTCTTC
CDR3aa: CATSDPLRGRDNEQFF

d_gene: .
abundance: .
j_gene: TRBJ1-1
v_gene: TRBV13
CDR3nt: TGTGCCAGCAGCCCAACCCTTGGAACTGAAGCTTTCTTT
CDR3aa: CASSPTLGTEAFF

d_gene: .
abundance: .
j_gene: TRBJ2-1
v_gene: TRBV7-6
CDR3nt: TGTGCCAGCAGCTTAGCGGGGGAGTACAATGAGCAGTTCTTC
CDR3aa: CASSLAGEYNEQFF

d_gene: .
abundance: .
j_gene: TRBJ1-2
v_gene: TRBV7-8
CDR3nt: TGTGCCAGCAGCCCGGGGCCGAGCTATGGCTACACCTTC
CDR3aa: CASSPGPSYGYTF

d_gene: .
abundance: .
j_gene: TRBJ2-3
v_gene: TRBV9
CDR3nt: TGTGCCAGCAGCCCCGATAGCACAGATACGCAGTATTTT
CDR3aa: CASSPDSTDTQYF

d_gene: .
abundance: .
j_gene: TRBJ1-3
v_gene: TRBV16
CDR3nt: TGTGCCATATCCGTGGGCTCTGGAAACACCATATATTTT
CDR3aa: CAISVGSGNTIYF

d_gene: TRBD2
abundance: .
j_gene: TRBJ2-7
v_gene: TRBV10-1
CDR3nt: TGCGCCAGCAGTGAAGGCGGGAGCGGGTATGAGCAGTACTTC
CDR3aa: CASSEGGSGYEQYF

d_gene: TRBD1
abundance: .
j_gene: TRBJ1-1
v_gene: TRBV6-5
CDR3nt: TGTGCCAGCAGTTACCGGGACAGGACGGGGGAAGGTGAAGCTTTCTTT
CDR3aa: CASSYRDRTGEGEAFF

d_gene: .
abundance: .
j_gene: TRBJ2-3
v_gene: TRBV29-1
CDR3nt: TGCAGCGTTGAATACTCCGAACGCACAGATACGCAGTATTTT
CDR3aa: CSVEYSERTDTQYF

d_gene: .
abundance: .
j_gene: TRBJ2-7
v_gene: TRBV11-3
CDR3nt: TGTGCCAGCAGCTCCCGGGACTCTTATCTGGGGGAGCAGTACTTC
CDR3aa: CASSSRDSYLGEQYF

d_gene: TRBD2
abundance: once
j_gene: TRBJ2-1
v_gene: TRBV5-6
CDR3nt: TGTGCCAGCAGCTCGCGGACTAGCGGGGGGCAAGGGATCTTC
CDR3aa: CASSSRTSGGQGIF

d_gene: .
abundance: few
j_gene: TRBJ2-1
v_gene: TRBV4-1
CDR3nt: TGCGCCAGCAGCCAAGATAAGGTCGCGGGGAGATACAATGAGCAGTTCTTC
CDR3aa: CASSQDKVAGRYNEQFF

d_gene: .
abundance: few
j_gene: TRBJ1-1
v_gene: TRBV19
CDR3nt: TGTGCCAGTAGTATAGAGCGGGGGGCGACGAACACTGAAGCTTTCTTT
CDR3aa: CASSIERGATNTEAFF

d_gene: .
abundance: .
j_gene: TRBJ1-4
v_gene: TRBV30
CDR3nt: TGTGCCTGGACTGTGGAGACAGTATCTAATGAAAAACTGTTTTTT
CDR3aa: CAWTVETVSNEKLFF

d_gene: TRBD2
abundance: once
j_gene: TRBJ2-7
v_gene: TRBV10-2
CDR3nt: TGCGCCAGCGGACGGGAGGCCTCGGACGAGCAGTACTTC
CDR3aa: CASGREASDEQYF

d_gene: TRBD1
abundance: once
j_gene: TRBJ1-5
v_gene: TRBV7-2
CDR3nt: TGTGCCAGCAGCTTCAGGGACAGTCATAGCAATCAGCCCCAGCATTTT
CDR3aa: CASSFRDSHSNQPQHF

d_gene: TRBD2
abundance: .
j_gene: TRBJ2-3
v_gene: TRBV19
CDR3nt: TGTGCCAGTAGTATAGCCCGAGCTAGCGGCTTCACAGATACGCAGTATTTT
CDR3aa: CASSIARASGFTDTQYF

d_gene: .
abundance: few
j_gene: TRBJ2-3
v_gene: TRBV10-3
CDR3nt: TGTGCCATTAACGAGGCAACTAGCACAGATACGCAGTATTTT
CDR3aa: CAINEATSTDTQYF

d_gene: .
abundance: few
j_gene: TRBJ2-7
v_gene: TRBV7-9
CDR3nt: TGTGCCAGCAGTAGGGACGGTGCCTCCTACGAGCAGTACTTC
CDR3aa: CASSRDGASYEQYF

d_gene: .
abundance: .
j_gene: TRBJ1-2
v_gene: TRBV9
CDR3nt: TGTGCCAGCAGCGCGCAGGGCTATGGCTACACCTTC
CDR3aa: CASSAQGYGYTF

d_gene: .
abundance: .
j_gene: TRBJ1-4
v_gene: TRBV4-1
CDR3nt: TGCGCCAGCAGCCAACTCCCCGGGGAAGAAAAACTGTTTTTT
CDR3aa: CASSQLPGEEKLFF

d_gene: TRBD1
abundance: .
j_gene: TRBJ2-7
v_gene: TRBV30
CDR3nt: TGTGCCGGGACAGGGGGCGTGTACGAGCAGTACTTC
CDR3aa: CAGTGGVYEQYF

d_gene: .
abundance: .
j_gene: TRBJ1-1
v_gene: TRBV5-5
CDR3nt: TGTGCCAGCAGCCGCGGGGGTGGGAACACTGAAGCTTTCTTT
CDR3aa: CASSRGGGNTEAFF

d_gene: .
abundance: .
j_gene: TRBJ1-1
v_gene: TRBV11-3
CDR3nt: TGTGCCAGCAGCCTTCCGGGACTCGGGAACACTGAAGCTTTCTTT
CDR3aa: CASSLPGLGNTEAFF

d_gene: .
abundance: .
j_gene: TRBJ1-5
v_gene: TRBV27
CDR3nt: TGTGCCAGCAGTTCAACAGGACAGATCAATCAGCCCCAGCATTTT
CDR3aa: CASSSTGQINQPQHF

d_gene: .
abundance: .
j_gene: TRBJ2-1
v_gene: TRBV4-1
CDR3nt: TGCGCCAGCAGCCAGCGAGTAACCTACAATGAGCAGTTCTTC
CDR3aa: CASSQRVTYNEQFF

d_gene: TRBD1
abundance: .
j_gene: TRBJ1-3
v_gene: TRBV6-6
CDR3nt: TGTGCCAGCCGCGACAGGGGATCTGGAAACACCATATATTTT
CDR3aa: CASRDRGSGNTIYF

d_gene: .
abundance: .
j_gene: TRBJ2-1
v_gene: TRBV15
CDR3nt: TGTGCCACCAGCAGTTGGGATACCTACAATGAGCAGTTCTTC
CDR3aa: CATSSWDTYNEQFF

d_gene: .
abundance: .
j_gene: TRBJ1-1
v_gene: TRBV11-2
CDR3nt: TGTGCCAGCAGTGTTGGTCCGTATCAGGGACCGAACACTGAAGCTTTCTTT
CDR3aa: CASSVGPYQGPNTEAFF

d_gene: TRBD1
abundance: .
j_gene: TRBJ1-1
v_gene: TRBV30
CDR3nt: TGTGCCTGGTTGACAGGGGGCTGGTCTGAAGCTTTCTTT
CDR3aa: CAWLTGGWSEAFF

d_gene: .
abundance: .
j_gene: TRBJ2-1
v_gene: TRBV5-4
CDR3nt: TGTGCCACTAACCGCTCCTACAATGAGCAGTTCTTC
CDR3aa: CATNRSYNEQFF

d_gene: TRBD2
abundance: once
j_gene: TRBJ2-1
v_gene: TRBV27
CDR3nt: TGTGCCAGCAGTTTATTTGGGCGAAGCGGGAGTAGAAATGAGCAGTTCTTC
CDR3aa: CASSLFGRSGSRNEQFF